This TCR beta chain was observed in a study of PD-L1 blockade in urothelial cancer. Noted time point: pretreatment peripheral blood. Spiked synthetic TCR analogs estimated absolute template abundance per PCR. Sequenced by immunoSEQ multiplex PCR; TCRdb stores in-frame clones only, minus some. Counted here are approximately 72,000 clones, about 86% occurring once; the ten biggest clones make up about 15%. CDR3 length: 15 residues. V lost 0 bases and J lost 5; bases outside the gene matches: 6. Germline V gene data show CDR1 as SGHDN and CDR2 as FVKESK. The sequencing here drew on PBMCs, taken around atezolizumab (anti-PD-L1) treatment. This TCR came from a man in his sixties with urothelial cancer. The J gene is TRBJ1-2, the V gene TRBV14; 7 nucleotides agree with TRBD1. The DNA for the CDR3 is TGTGCCAGCAGCCAAGATCAGGGGGGAGTATATGGCTACACCTTC. It translates to CASSQDQGGVYGYTF.